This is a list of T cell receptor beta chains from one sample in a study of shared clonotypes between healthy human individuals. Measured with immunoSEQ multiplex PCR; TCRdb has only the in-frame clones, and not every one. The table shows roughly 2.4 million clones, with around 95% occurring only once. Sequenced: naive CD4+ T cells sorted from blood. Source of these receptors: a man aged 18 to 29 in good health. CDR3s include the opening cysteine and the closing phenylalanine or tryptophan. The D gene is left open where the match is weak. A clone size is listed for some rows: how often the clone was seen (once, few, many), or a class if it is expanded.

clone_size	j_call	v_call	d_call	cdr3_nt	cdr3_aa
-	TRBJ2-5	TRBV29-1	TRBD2	TGCAGCGTTGACGTGGGAGGGGCAGAGACCCAGTACTTC	CSVDVGGAETQYF
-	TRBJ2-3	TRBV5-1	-	TGCGCCAGCAGCTTGTCGCCGCTGGATCATACGCAGTATTTT	CASSLSPLDHTQYF
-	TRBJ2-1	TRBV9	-	TGTGCCAGCAGCGTAGATCCGAGAACCAATGAGCAGTTCTTC	CASSVDPRTNEQFF
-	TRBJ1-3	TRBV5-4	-	TGTGCCAGCAGCCGGGCCCAGGCTCGTGGTGGAAACACCATATATTTT	CASSRAQARGGNTIYF
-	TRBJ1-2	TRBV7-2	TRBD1	TGTGCCAGCAGGGATAATACAGGGGGACCCCTATGGATCGCCTTC	CASRDNTGGPLWIAF
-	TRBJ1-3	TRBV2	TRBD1	TGTGCCAGCAGTGTTACCGGGACAGGGGGTCTGGGTGGAAACACCATATATTTT	CASSVTGTGGLGGNTIYF
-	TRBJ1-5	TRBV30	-	TGTGCCTGGAGCCCCAGGGGTGGCAATCAGCCCCAGCATTTT	CAWSPRGGNQPQHF
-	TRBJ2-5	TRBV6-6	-	TGTGCCAGCAGTCCAGCCCCGGGAGTAAGGGAGACCCAGTACTTC	CASSPAPGVRETQYF
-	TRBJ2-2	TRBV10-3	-	TGTGCCATCAGTGAAATACAGGGTAGCACCGGGGAGCTGTTTTTT	CAISEIQGSTGELFF
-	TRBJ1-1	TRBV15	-	TGTGCCACCAGCAGACCGTGGACGGCAATGAACACTGAAGCTTTCTTT	CATSRPWTAMNTEAFF
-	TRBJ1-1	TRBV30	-	TGTGCCTGGACCGGCGACACTGAAGCTTTCTTT	CAWTGDTEAFF
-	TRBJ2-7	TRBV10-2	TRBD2	TGCGCCAGCAGTGGGGGGGGACTACCTCCTTTCTACGAGCAGTACTTC	CASSGGGLPPFYEQYF
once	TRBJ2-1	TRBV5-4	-	TGTGCCAGCAGCTTTCCTCCCCCCAGGTCCTACAATGAGCAGTTCTTC	CASSFPPPRSYNEQFF
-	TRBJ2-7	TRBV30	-	TGTGCCTGGAGACCCGGACTGAGCTCCTACGAGCAGTACTTC	CAWRPGLSSYEQYF
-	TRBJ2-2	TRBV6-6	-	TGTGCCAGCACAGTGAGTACGAACACCGGGGAGCTGTTTTTT	CASTVSTNTGELFF
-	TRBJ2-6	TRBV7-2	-	TGTGCCAGCAGCTTAGGTGCTGGGGCCAACGTCCTGACTTTC	CASSLGAGANVLTF
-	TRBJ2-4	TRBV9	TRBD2	TGTGCCAGCAGCGTTGGGACTAGCGGGGACAAAAACATTCAGTACTTC	CASSVGTSGDKNIQYF
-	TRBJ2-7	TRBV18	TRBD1	TGTGCCAGCTCACCCCCGGGGACAGCGACCTACGAGCAGTACTTC	CASSPPGTATYEQYF
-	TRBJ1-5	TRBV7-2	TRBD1	TGTGCCAGCAGCCGGGGACAGGGGAATCAGCCCCAGCATTTT	CASSRGQGNQPQHF
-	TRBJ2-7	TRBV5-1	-	TGCGCCAGCAGCGAGGGACGGATCTACGAGCAGTACTTC	CASSEGRIYEQYF
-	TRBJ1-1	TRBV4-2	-	TGTGCCAGCAGCCCTCAAACAATCCTAAACACTGAAGCTTTCTTT	CASSPQTILNTEAFF
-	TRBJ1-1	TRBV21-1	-	TGTGCCAGCAGCAAGGGACGTTTGAACACTGAAGCTTTCTTT	CASSKGRLNTEAFF
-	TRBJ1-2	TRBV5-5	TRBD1	TGTGCCAGCAGCCGGGCCGGGACAGGGGGAGGTTATGGCTACACCTTC	CASSRAGTGGGYGYTF
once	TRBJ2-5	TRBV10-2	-	TGCGCCAGCCAGGGCCTCCAAGAGACCCAGTACTTC	CASQGLQETQYF
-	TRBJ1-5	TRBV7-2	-	TGTGCCAGCAGCCTCAACGGGGAGCCCCAGCATTTT	CASSLNGEPQHF
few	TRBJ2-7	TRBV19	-	TGTGCCAGTAGTATGGGGGAAATCAACTACGAAGAGCAGTACTTC	CASSMGEINYEEQYF
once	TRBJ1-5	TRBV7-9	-	TGTGCCAGCAGCTCCACCGGGGGTCAGCCCCAGCATTTT	CASSSTGGQPQHF
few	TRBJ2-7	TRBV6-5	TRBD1	TGTGCCAGCAGTTTCCGGGACAGGGGCTCCTACGAGCAGTACTTC	CASSFRDRGSYEQYF
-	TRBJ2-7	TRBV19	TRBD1	TGTGCCAGTAGTACAACCGGGACAGTATACGAGCAGTACTTC	CASSTTGTVYEQYF
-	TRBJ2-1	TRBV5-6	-	TGTGCCAGCAGCTTCGGGCAGGGAGTGGGTGAGCAGTTCTTC	CASSFGQGVGEQFF
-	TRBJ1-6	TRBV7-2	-	TGTGCCAGCAGTTCCCCGCAGGGAACCCTCCACTTT	CASSSPQGTLHF
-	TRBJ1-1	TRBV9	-	TGTGCCAGCAGCGTAGCGGGGGGTGAAGCTTTCTTT	CASSVAGGEAFF
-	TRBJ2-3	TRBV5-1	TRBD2	TGCGCCAGCAGCTTGCCAACTAGCGGGGGCGGGTCAGATACGCAGTATTTT	CASSLPTSGGGSDTQYF
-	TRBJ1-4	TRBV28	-	TGTGCCAGCAGCCAACAGGGTGAAAAACTGTTTTTT	CASSQQGEKLFF
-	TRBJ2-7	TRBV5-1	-	TGCGCCAGCAGCTCAACCCCGGGGGCCTCCTACGAGCAGTACTTC	CASSSTPGASYEQYF
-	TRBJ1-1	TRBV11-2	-	TGTGCCAGCAGCTTAGGTGCGGGTTACACTGAAGCTTTCTTT	CASSLGAGYTEAFF
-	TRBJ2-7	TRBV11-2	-	TGTGCCAGCAGCCCAGGGACTCCCGCCTTGTACTTC	CASSPGTPALYF
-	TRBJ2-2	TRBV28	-	TGTGCCAGCAGTTCCGCGCAGTTGAATCCCCCCGGGGAGCTGTTTTTT	CASSSAQLNPPGELFF
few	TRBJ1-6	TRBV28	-	TGTGCCAGCAGTCCCCGGGGGCGGAGCGGAGGGTCACCCCTCCACTTT	CASSPRGRSGGSPLHF
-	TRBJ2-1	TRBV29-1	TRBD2	TGCAGCGTTGCGGGACTAACTACGGGTGAGCAGTTCTTC	CSVAGLTTGEQFF
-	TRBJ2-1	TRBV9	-	TGTGCCAGCAATCGGGCGGGACCATACAATGAGCAGTTCTTC	CASNRAGPYNEQFF
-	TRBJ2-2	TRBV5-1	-	TGCGCCAGCAGCCAAAGGGACGGGCAATCGGGCACCGGGGAGCTGTTTTTT	CASSQRDGQSGTGELFF
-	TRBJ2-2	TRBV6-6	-	TGTGCCAGCAGTTACTCTAGGGGGAGGACCGGGGAGCTGTTTTTT	CASSYSRGRTGELFF
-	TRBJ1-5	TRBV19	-	TGTGCCAGTAGTACGCCTGGGGCCAATCAGCCCCAGCATTTT	CASSTPGANQPQHF
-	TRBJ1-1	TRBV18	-	TGTGCCAGCTCAGCGACGCAGGGGAGAGCAACTGAAGCTTTCTTT	CASSATQGRATEAFF
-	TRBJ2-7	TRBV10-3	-	TGTGCCATCAGCCCGGGACATAGTTACGAGCAGTACTTC	CAISPGHSYEQYF
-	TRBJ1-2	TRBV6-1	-	TGTGCCAGCAGGCAGGAAACCTATGGCTACACCTTC	CASRQETYGYTF
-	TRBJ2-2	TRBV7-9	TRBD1	TGTGCCAGCAGGAAAACAGGGGAAAACACCGGGGAGCTGTTTTTT	CASRKTGENTGELFF
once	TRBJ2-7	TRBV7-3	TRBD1	TGTGCCAGCAGCCCCGGGGACAGGACGAGGGAGCAGTACTTC	CASSPGDRTREQYF